The 20 T cell receptor beta chains below all came from one sample that was sequenced in a study of cytomegalovirus exposure and HLA in healthy donors listed by TCRdb under 2017. Library prep was done by the immunoSEQ multiplex PCR assay. A mixture of 60 forward primers for TCR Vbeta segments and 13 reverse primers for TCR Jbeta segments was used in the multiplex PCR. The source is immuneACCESS, and TCRdb retained only in-frame sequences with V and J called. Part of the clones is not carried over; for the studies checked, unresolved V genes explain less than half of this, and the remainder is unexplained. In all, the sample holds tens of thousands of clones, and 70% to 80% of those were seen once. The ten largest account for more than 3% of the sample. The specimen sequenced was PBMCs. These receptor sequences come from a man aged 30 to 45 in good health and CMV-seronegative.

This clone was seen a single time. The gene calls are TRBV25-1 and TRBJ1-2; D call uncertain. V dropped 4 bases and J dropped 6 bases, with 9 bases sitting between them. Germline loops: CDR1 MGHDK, CDR2 SYGVNS. The CDR3 covers 12 residues. CDR3: CASSVAVDGYTF. CDR3 bases: TGTGCCAGCAGTGTGGCGGTGGATGGCTACACCTTC.

The chain couples TRBV30 to TRBJ1-3; TRBD1 is a possible D gene (6 bases). CDR3 length equals 14 residues. V lost 1 base and J 5 bases, leaving 12 bases between the germline ends. Germline V gene lookup returns CDR1 GTSNPN and CDR2 SVGIG (reference sequence). The DNA for the CDR3 is TGTGCCTGGAGTGAAACAGGGTACCGAAACACCATATATTTT. This codes for CAWSETGYRNTIYF.

The chain uses TRBV7-2 and TRBJ1-4; 7 bases map to TRBD1. The CDR3 has 14 amino acids. The germline V gene encodes CDR1 SGHTA and CDR2 FQGNSA. V lost 5 bases and J lost 4; bases outside the gene matches: 4. The chain's CDR3 is CASSIRDSNEKLFF. CDR3 DNA: TGTGCCAGCAGCATCCGGGACAGTAATGAAAAACTGTTTTTT.

This clone has a handful of counts. The chain combines TRBV9 with TRBJ2-1, with 8 bases that match TRBD2. Trimming at V came to 0 bases and at J to 9 bases, leaving 11 bases not matched to a gene. The CDR3 has 16 residues. Germline values: CDR1 SGDLS, CDR2 YYNGEE. DNA for the CDR3: TGTGCCAGCAGCGTAGGGACTAGCCCTCCTCAGGCTGAGCAGTTCTTC. This codes for CASSVGTSPPQAEQFF. The whole variable domain, remainder taken from reference TRBV9 and TRBJ2-1, is DSGVTQTPKHLITATGQRVTLRCSPRSGDLSVYWYQQSLDQGLQFLIQYYNGEERAKGNILERFSAQQFPDLHSELNLSSLELGDSALYFCASSVGTSPPQAEQFFGPGTRLTVL.

This clone was recorded a few times. Written as DNA, the CDR3 is TGTGCCAGCAGCTTAGTCCAGGATGGCGAGCAGTACTTC. Its translation is CASSLVQDGEQYF. The chain has TRBV7-9 and TRBJ2-5, with unresolved D. Matching the DNA end better, TRBJ2-7 makes the J call doubtful. Germline assignment: CDR1 SEHNR and CDR2 FQNEAQ (reference sequence). The CDR3 length is 13 residues.

The V call is TRBV11-2, the J call TRBJ2-5; TRBD2 matches 7 bases. CDR3 size: 15 residues. From germline, CDR1 is SGHAT and CDR2 FQNNGV. V lost 4 bases and J lost 2; bases outside the gene matches: 7. In DNA, the CDR3 is TGTGCCAGCAGCTCCCCTACGGGGGGACAAGAGACCCAGTACTTC. This codes for CASSSPTGGQETQYF.

This clone has more than one count but fewer than ten. This chain connects TRBV5-5 to TRBJ1-4; D unresolved. This CDR3 region has 15 residues. The V end lost 1 base, the J end lost 0 bases, and 7 bases lay between the germline ends. From germline, CDR1 is SGHKS and CDR2 YYEKEE (reference sequence). In DNA form, the CDR3 reads TGTGCCAGCAGCTTGTCGCGGGCAACTAATGAAAAACTGTTTTTT. The encoded protein is CASSLSRATNEKLFF.

The chain carries TRBV27 and TRBJ1-1; 10 bases agree with TRBD1. From germline, CDR1 is MNHEY and CDR2 SMNVEV (reference sequence). The CDR3 contains 15 residues. V trimming: 0 bases; J trimming: 3 bases; junction bases outside the gene matches: 1. The CDR3 here is CASSLSGQGYTEAFF. CDR3 coding DNA: TGTGCCAGCAGTTTATCGGGACAGGGGTACACTGAAGCTTTCTTT.

V is TRBV2 and J is TRBJ2-7; a weak D match, TRBD1 (5 bases). This CDR3 is built from 14 residues. Germline assignment: CDR1 SNHLY and CDR2 FYNNEI. Trimming removed 3 bases at V and 4 bases at J, with 13 bases between. CDR3 protein: CASSERQGSYEQYF. The CDR3 nucleotides are TGTGCCAGCAGTGAGCGTCAGGGTTCGTACGAGCAGTACTTC. The whole variable domain, remainder taken from reference TRBV2 and TRBJ2-7, is EPEVTQTPSHQVTQMGQEVILRCVPISNHLYFYWYRQILGQKVEFLVSFYNNEISEKSEIFDDQFSVERPDGSNFTLKIRSTKLEDSAMYFCASSERQGSYEQYFGPGTRLTVT.

This chain uses TRBV5-6 with TRBJ2-1, with 7 bases that match TRBD2. The CDR3 consists of 13 residues. The germline CDR1 and CDR2 sequences are SGHDT and YYEEEE. Trimming removed 7 bases from V and 1 base from J; junction bases left unmatched: 2. CDR3: CASQAGSYNEQFF. DNA of the CDR3: TGTGCCAGCCAAGCGGGGTCCTACAATGAGCAGTTCTTC. The variable domain in full, completed from reference TRBV5-6 and TRBJ2-1, reads DAGVTQSPTHLIKTRGQQVTLRCSPKSGHDTVSWYQQALGQGPQFIFQYYEEEERQRGNFPDRFSGHQFPNYSSELNVNALLLGDSALYLCASQAGSYNEQFFGPGTRLTVL.

The chain couples TRBV18 to TRBJ1-2; tentatively, D is TRBD1 (6 bases). Looked up from germline, CDR1 is KGHSH and CDR2 is LQKENI. V lost 3 bases and J lost 0, with 17 bases in between. CDR3 length: 17 amino acids. The CDR3 protein is CASSPSTDRRSNYGYTF. The CDR3 bases are TGTGCCAGCTCACCGAGTACCGACAGGCGCTCTAACTATGGCTACACCTTC. Drawing the rest from reference TRBV18 and TRBJ1-2, the complete variable domain is NAGVMQNPRHLVRRRGQEARLRCSPMKGHSHVYWYRQLPEEGLKFMVYLQKENIIDESGMPKERFSAEFPKEGPSILRIQQVVRGDSAAYFCASSPSTDRRSNYGYTFGSGTRLTVV.

The chain uses TRBV5-1 and TRBJ2-1, with TRBD2 matching 14 bases. The CDR3 totals 17 residues. The germline gives CDR1 SGHRS, CDR2 YFSETQ. V was clipped by 3 bases and J by 4 bases; unmatched bases: 6. CDR3 protein: CASSWMTSGGGYNEQFF. Written as DNA, the CDR3 is TGCGCCAGCAGCTGGATGACTAGCGGGGGGGGGTACAATGAGCAGTTCTTC.

The chain carries TRBV27 and TRBJ2-3; TRBD1 matches at 10 bases. CDR3 length: 16 residues. Per germline, CDR1 MNHEY and CDR2 SMNVEV (reference sequence). Losses at the gene ends were 2 bases for V and 4 bases for J; bases not matched to a gene: 6. CDR3 loop: CASSLVPTGGPDTQYF. CDR3 DNA sequence: TGTGCCAGCAGTTTAGTCCCGACAGGGGGCCCAGATACGCAGTATTTT.

This clone turned up a few times. The chain combines TRBV11-3 with TRBJ1-1; D uncertain. Per germline, CDR1 SGHNT and CDR2 YENEEA. V was trimmed by 0 bases and J by 6 bases, leaving 8 bases between them. This CDR3 is 13 amino acids long. The CDR3 nucleotides are TGTGCCAGCAGCTTAGAGGGGAGGTCTGAAGCTTTCTTT. Amino acid sequence: CASSLEGRSEAFF.

This chain connects TRBV19 to TRBJ1-2, with 9 bases identical to TRBD1. In germline, CDR1 is LNHDA, CDR2 SQIVND (reference sequence). V lost 6 bases and J lost 4; bases outside the gene matches: 6. This CDR3 contains 14 residues. CDR3 amino acids: CASRPTGGRYGYTF. The DNA of the CDR3 is TGTGCCAGTAGGCCCACAGGGGGCCGCTATGGCTACACCTTC.

A note on this clone: The junction departs from the called germline gene at one end, perhaps through a read error. The chain combines TRBV5-1 with TRBJ1-1; 9 bases line up with TRBD1. The CDR3 runs to 12 residues. Germline V gives CDR1 SGHRS, CDR2 YFSETQ. CDR3 sequence (DNA): TGCGCCAGCAGCCCGGACAGGGGCTCCCTTGTGTTT. This codes for CASSPDRGSLVF. Full variable domain (rest looked up from reference TRBV5-1 and TRBJ1-1): KAGVTQTPRYLIKTRGQQVTLSCSPISGHRSVSWYQQTPGQGLQFLFEYFSETQRNKGNFPGRFSGRQFSNSRSEMNVSTLELGDSALYLCASSPDRGSLVFGQGTRLTVV.

The chain employs TRBV4-3 and TRBJ2-1; possibly TRBD2 for D (7 bases). The CDR3 contains 16 residues. Trimming stripped 0 bases from V and 8 bases from J, with 17 bases between. Germline CDR1 LGHNA, CDR2 YSLEER. The CDR3 here is CASSQELAGAGYEQFF. The CDR3 DNA reads as TGCGCCAGCAGCCAAGAGCTTGCGGGGGCTGGTTATGAGCAGTTCTTC.

The chain uses TRBV5-4 and TRBJ2-3, with TRBD2 matching over 8 bases. Germline CDR1 SGHNT, CDR2 YYREEE (reference sequence). After removal of 1 base from V and 0 bases from J, the junction contained 7 bases not matched to a gene. The CDR3 contains 17 residues. CDR3 DNA: TGTGCCAGCAGCTTGTACCCAGCGGGGGCTAGCACAGATACGCAGTATTTT. It translates to CASSLYPAGASTDTQYF. Drawing the rest from reference TRBV5-4 and TRBJ2-3, the complete variable domain is ETGVTQSPTHLIKTRGQQVTLRCSSQSGHNTVSWYQQALGQGPQFIFQYYREEENGRGNFPPRFSGLQFPNYSSELNVNALELDDSALYLCASSLYPAGASTDTQYFGPGTRLTVL.

The CDR3 coding sequence is TGTGCCAGCAGCCAAGATAGGACGGGAGGGCCGGATGAGCAGTTCTTC. Its protein product is CASSQDRTGGPDEQFF. V and J are TRBV4-2 and TRBJ2-1, with 8 bases identical to TRBD2. The CDR3 sequence is 16 residues long. Germline trimming cut 0 bases from V and 8 bases from J; bases unmatched to any gene: 9. CDR1 and CDR2 (germline): LGHNA, YNFKEQ.

The chain recombines TRBV6-1 with TRBJ2-7; 7 bases agree with TRBD1. This CDR3 region has 19 residues. Looked up from germline, CDR1 is MNHNS and CDR2 is SASEGT. J was trimmed by 1 base and V by 0 bases; bases with no gene match: 15. In DNA form, the CDR3 reads TGTGCCAGCAGTGAAGCGGTTTGGGGCTTCGGGACAGAGTCCTACGAGCAGTACTTC. This translates into CASSEAVWGFGTESYEQYF.